Presented here are 22 T cell receptor beta chains from one specimen sequenced in a study of T-cell memory formation after mild COVID-19. TCRdb called the 5' RACE reads again in MiXCR, with one record for every CDR3 protein. This sample yields just under 550,000 distinct CDR3 sequences, of which just over 20% are seen a single time; 9.5% to 15% belongs to the top ten. Sequences were obtained from PBMCs or a T cell subset sorted from them (not recorded which). These receptors all stem from an adult woman who had mild COVID-19 (a few samples of this study predate the infection). Cell type and time point are not known.

The J gene is TRBJ2-5, the V gene TRBV6-2 or TRBV6-3; 10 nucleotides agree with TRBD2. The CDR3 totals 15 residues. V dropped 6 bases and J dropped 4; count of bases not matched to a gene: 8. The germline CDR1 and CDR2 sequences are MNHEY and SVGEGT. CDR3 bases: TGTGCCAGCAGCCCTTGGACTAGCGGACCAGAGACCCAGTACTTC. This gives the protein CASSPWTSGPETQYF.

The table lists this clonotype with a few counts. This chain uses TRBV11-2 with TRBJ2-7; D call uncertain. V shed 5 bases and J shed 1 base, with 12 bases lying between them. The CDR3 is 14 residues long. Germline lookup yields CDR1 SGHAT and CDR2 FQNNGV. For the CDR3, the DNA is TGTGCCAGCAGCCACGCTGGACGGTCCTACGAGCAGTACTTC. It yields the protein CASSHAGRSYEQYF.

This clonotype was counted at least ten times. The gene calls are TRBV4-3 and TRBJ1-5; a possible D gene is TRBD1 (6 bases). The length of the CDR3 is 16 residues. The germline V gene has CDR1 LGHNA and CDR2 YSLEER. V was cut by 0 bases and J by 2 bases, with 11 bases left in between. The CDR3 region is CASSQDLRGGNQPQHF. In DNA, the CDR3 is TGCGCCAGCAGCCAAGATCTCAGGGGAGGCAATCAGCCCCAGCATTTT.

This clonotype was counted between two and nine times. The chain carries TRBV7-9 and TRBJ2-3; 11 bases line up with TRBD2. The CDR3 is made up of 18 amino acids. Per the germline V gene, CDR1 is SEHNR and CDR2 is FQNEAQ (reference sequence). The trim removed 3 bases at V and 0 bases at J, leaving 8 bases unmatched. The CDR3 DNA reads as TGTGCCAGCAGCTTGTTGACTAGCGGGACCCTTAGCACAGATACGCAGTATTTT. It yields the protein CASSLLTSGTLSTDTQYF.

This clonotype was detected a few times. This rearrangement joins TRBV14 to TRBJ2-7, with no clear D. CDR3 length: 16 residues. V was shortened by 0 bases and J by 0 bases, with 12 bases between the two germline ends. CDR1 is SGHDN and CDR2 is FVKESK in the germline V gene. CDR3 DNA sequence: TGTGCCAGCAGCCAAGATTATGGGCCCTACTCCTACGAGCAGTACTTC. It specifies CASSQDYGPYSYEQYF.

The V and J genes are TRBV15 and TRBJ1-3; D may be TRBD1 (5 bases). CDR1 is LNHNV and CDR2 is YYDKDF in the germline V gene (reference sequence). V was cut by 1 base and J by 1 base, with 20 bases left in between. The CDR3 contains 19 residues. The CDR3 spells CATSRVFIGRGLSGNTIYF. The CDR3, as DNA: TGTGCCACCAGCAGAGTTTTCATCGGAAGGGGACTTTCTGGAAACACCATATATTTT.

This clonotype was counted a few times. V gene TRBV3-1 combines with J gene TRBJ1-1; D ambiguous. CDR1 and CDR2 (germline): LGHDT, YNNKEL (reference sequence). Trimming removed 4 bases at V and 1 base at J, with 13 bases between. This CDR3 region has 15 residues. This CDR3 reads CASSRALSSNTEAFF. The CDR3 DNA reads TGTGCCAGCAGCCGTGCGCTAAGTTCGAACACTGAAGCTTTCTTT.

J is TRBJ1-5 and V is TRBV19; D is undetermined. CDR3 size: 16 residues. Deletions cut 3 bases from V and 7 bases from J, with 19 bases between. From germline, CDR1 is LNHDA and CDR2 SQIVND (reference sequence). The CDR3: CASSMDAALGRQPQHF. CDR3 bases: TGTGCCAGTAGTATGGACGCGGCCTTGGGAAGACAGCCCCAGCATTTT.

The chain employs TRBV5-6 and TRBJ2-7; D is unclear. The germline V gene encodes CDR1 SGHDT and CDR2 YYEEEE. This CDR3 is built from 15 residues. V was cut by 0 bases and J by 2 bases, with 12 bases left in between. The DNA of the CDR3 is TGTGCCAGCAGCTTGGAGCGCGCCCGGGCCTACGAGCAGTACTTC. It codes for CASSLERARAYEQYF.

This clonotype was picked up a small number of times. CDR3 region: CASSFELTDTQYF. CDR3 DNA sequence: TGTGCCAGCAGCTTCGAGCTCACGGATACGCAGTATTTT. The V gene is TRBV5-6, the J gene TRBJ2-3; no firm D call. The length of the CDR3 is 13 residues. From germline, CDR1 is SGHDT and CDR2 YYEEEE. Trimming shortened V by 2 bases and J by 6 bases, and 10 bases separated the two germline ends.

DNA of the CDR3: TGTGCCAGCGGATACAGGGGGTCCTACGAGCAGTACTTC. It specifies CASGYRGSYEQYF. V is TRBV13 and J is TRBJ2-7; 8 nucleotides match TRBD1. The germline V gene has CDR1 PRHDT and CDR2 FYEKMQ (reference sequence). V shed 8 bases and J 1 base; nucleotides not matched to a gene: 4. The CDR3 extends over 13 amino acids.

Only a few counts were recorded for this clonotype. This chain joins TRBV3-1 and TRBJ1-4; no firm D call. CDR3 length equals 13 residues. CDR1 and CDR2 from the germline V gene are LGHDT and YNNKEL (reference sequence). With 4 bases removed from V and 8 bases from J, the gap between germline ends came to 11 bases. In DNA form, the CDR3 reads TGTGCCAGCAGCCCCCCCTTTGGGGAAAAACTGTTTTTT. Translated, it gives CASSPPFGEKLFF.

The chain's CDR3 is CASSYSDRGLDEQYF. The DNA of the CDR3 is TGTGCCAGCAGTTACTCGGACAGGGGGCTGGACGAGCAGTACTTC. The chain couples TRBV6-5 to TRBJ2-7, with 11 bases lining up with TRBD1. The CDR3 sequence is 15 residues long. Trimming at V came to 0 bases and at J to 5 bases, leaving 3 bases not matched to a gene. Germline CDR1 and CDR2: MNHEY and SVGAGI.

This chain uses TRBV20-1 with TRBJ2-7, with 12 bases fitting TRBD2. CDR1 DFQATT and CDR2 SNEGSKA come from the germline V gene (reference sequence). The trim removed 3 bases at V and 5 bases at J, leaving 2 bases unmatched. The CDR3 loop spans 13 amino acids. CDR3 residues: CSASRTSGNEQYF. The CDR3 DNA reads as TGCAGTGCTAGTAGGACTAGCGGGAACGAGCAGTACTTC.

The chain carries TRBV12-3 or TRBV12-4 and TRBJ1-5; no reliable D call. CDR3 size: 13 residues. V shed 5 bases and J shed 3 bases, with 8 bases lying between them. The CDR3 bases are TGTGCCAGCAGTCTCCGAACCAATCAGCCCCAGCATTTT. It encodes CASSLRTNQPQHF.

V gene TRBV5-4 combines with J gene TRBJ2-5; 10 nucleotides match TRBD1. Germline-derived CDR1 and CDR2 are SGHNT and YYREEE (reference sequence). This CDR3 is built from 14 residues. V gave up 4 bases and J gave up 5 bases; unmatched junction bases: 5. The CDR3 protein is CASSKGQGLETQYF. CDR3 nucleotide sequence: TGTGCCAGCAGCAAGGGACAGGGGTTGGAGACCCAGTACTTC.

The V gene is TRBV18, the J gene TRBJ1-1, with D uncertain. Germline V gene lookup returns CDR1 KGHSH and CDR2 LQKENI. Trimming pared 0 bases from V and 1 base from J, leaving 6 bases between. The CDR3 has 14 amino acids. The CDR3, as DNA: TGTGCCAGCTCACCACCCCCCACGAACACTGAAGCTTTCTTT. It yields the protein CASSPPPTNTEAFF.

The chain recombines TRBV7-6 with TRBJ1-5; no firm D call. Looked up from germline, CDR1 is SGHVS and CDR2 is FNYEAQ. The germline V and J ends were trimmed by 2 bases and 3 bases, with 11 bases remaining between them. The CDR3 totals 15 residues. CDR3 in amino acids: CASSLIVGFNQPQHF. As DNA, the CDR3 is TGTGCCAGCAGCTTAATCGTCGGCTTCAATCAGCCCCAGCATTTT.

The J gene is TRBJ2-1, the V gene TRBV28; 10 positions agree with TRBD1. CDR1 is MDHEN and CDR2 is SYDVKM in the germline V gene. V lost 7 bases, J lost 7 bases, and 13 bases stayed unmatched. This CDR3 contains 16 residues. In DNA form, the CDR3 reads TGTGCCAGCATTCCCCGGCTTGGACAGGGGGGTAATGAGCAGTTCTTC. Translated: CASIPRLGQGGNEQFF.

The rearrangement links TRBV5-1 to TRBJ2-6, with D unresolved. The V end was cut by 4 bases, the J end by 4 bases, with 9 bases between. There are 14 residues in the CDR3. CDR1 and CDR2 (germline): SGHRS, YFSETQ. The chain's CDR3 is CASSEFAGANVLTF. The CDR3 DNA reads TGCGCCAGCAGCGAGTTCGCGGGGGCCAACGTCCTGACTTTC.

This clonotype occurred a few times. The chain recombines TRBV2 with TRBJ1-2; maybe TRBD1 (5 bases). Per germline, CDR1 SNHLY and CDR2 FYNNEI. The CDR3 is 11 amino acids. V dropped 6 bases and J dropped 8 bases, with 10 bases sitting between them. The CDR3 DNA reads as TGTGCCAGCAGGGGGGTCGGGGGCTACACCTTC. Translation: CASRGVGGYTF.

The table lists this clonotype with a few counts. The V call is TRBV6-5, the J call TRBJ2-1, with 12 bases matching TRBD1. The germline gives CDR1 MNHEY, CDR2 SVGAGI. V shed 3 bases and J 9 bases; nucleotides not matched to a gene: 6. The CDR3 loop spans 15 amino acids. DNA of the CDR3: TGTGCCAGCAGTTATCCGGGACAGGGGGCTATTGAGCAGTTCTTC. Amino acid sequence: CASSYPGQGAIEQFF.